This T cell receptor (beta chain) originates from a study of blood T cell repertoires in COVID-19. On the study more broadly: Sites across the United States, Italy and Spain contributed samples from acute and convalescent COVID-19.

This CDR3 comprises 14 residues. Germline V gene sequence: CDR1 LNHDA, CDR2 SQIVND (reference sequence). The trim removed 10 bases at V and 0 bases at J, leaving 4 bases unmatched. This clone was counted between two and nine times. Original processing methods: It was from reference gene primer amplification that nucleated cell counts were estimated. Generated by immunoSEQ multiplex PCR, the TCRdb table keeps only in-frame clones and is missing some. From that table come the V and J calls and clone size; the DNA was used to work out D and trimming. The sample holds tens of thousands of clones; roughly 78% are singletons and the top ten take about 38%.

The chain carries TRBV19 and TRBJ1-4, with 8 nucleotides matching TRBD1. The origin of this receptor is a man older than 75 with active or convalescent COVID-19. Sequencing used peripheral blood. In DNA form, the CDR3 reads TGTGCCACCCGACAGGGGCCAACTAATGAAAAACTGTTTTTT. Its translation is CATRQGPTNEKLFF. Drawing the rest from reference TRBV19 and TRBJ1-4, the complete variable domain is DGGITQSPKYLFRKEGQNVTLSCEQNLNHDAMYWYRQDPGQGLRLIYYSQIVNDFQKGDIAEGYSVSREKKESFPLTVTSAQKNPTAFYLCATRQGPTNEKLFFGSGTQLSVL.